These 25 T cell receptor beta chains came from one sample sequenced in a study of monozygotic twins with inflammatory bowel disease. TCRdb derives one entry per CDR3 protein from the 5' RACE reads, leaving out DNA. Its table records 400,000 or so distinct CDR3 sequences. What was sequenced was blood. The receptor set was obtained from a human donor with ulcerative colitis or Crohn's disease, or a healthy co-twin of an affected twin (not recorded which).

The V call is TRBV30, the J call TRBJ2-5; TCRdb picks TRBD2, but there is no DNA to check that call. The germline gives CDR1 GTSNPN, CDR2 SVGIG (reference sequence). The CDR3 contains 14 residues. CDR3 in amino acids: CAWSVGAGGETQYF.

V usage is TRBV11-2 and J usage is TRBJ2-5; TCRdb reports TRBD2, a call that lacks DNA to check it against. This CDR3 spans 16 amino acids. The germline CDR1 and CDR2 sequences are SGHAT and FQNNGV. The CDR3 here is CASSPLAGDLQETQYF. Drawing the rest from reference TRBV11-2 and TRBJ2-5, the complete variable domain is EAGVAQSPRYKIIEKRQSVAFWCNPISGHATLYWYQQILGQGPKLLIQFQNNGVVDDSQLPKDRFSAERLKGVDSTLKIQPAKLEDSAVYLCASSPLAGDLQETQYFGPGTRLLVL.

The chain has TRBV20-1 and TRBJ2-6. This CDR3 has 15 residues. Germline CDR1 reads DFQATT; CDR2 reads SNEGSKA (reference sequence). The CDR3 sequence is CSARGWAGGANVLTF.

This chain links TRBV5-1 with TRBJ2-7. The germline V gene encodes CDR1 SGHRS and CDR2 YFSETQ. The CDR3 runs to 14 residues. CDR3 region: CASNSEPRSYEQYF.

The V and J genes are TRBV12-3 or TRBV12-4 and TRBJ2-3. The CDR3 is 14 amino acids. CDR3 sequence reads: CASSIAGVTDTQYF.

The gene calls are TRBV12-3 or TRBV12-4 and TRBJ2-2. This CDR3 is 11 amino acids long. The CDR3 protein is CAVHRAGELFF.

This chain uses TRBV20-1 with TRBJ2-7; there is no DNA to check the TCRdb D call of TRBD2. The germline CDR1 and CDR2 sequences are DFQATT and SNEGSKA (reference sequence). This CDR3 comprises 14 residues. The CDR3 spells CSAYSGRGSYEQYF.

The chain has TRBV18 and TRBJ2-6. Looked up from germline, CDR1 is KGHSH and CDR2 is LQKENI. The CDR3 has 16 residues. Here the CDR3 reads CASSPPPSSGANVLTF.

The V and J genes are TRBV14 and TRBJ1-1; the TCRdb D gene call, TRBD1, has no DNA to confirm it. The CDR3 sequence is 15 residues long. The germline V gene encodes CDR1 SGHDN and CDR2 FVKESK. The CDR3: CASSQSPGLDTEAFF.

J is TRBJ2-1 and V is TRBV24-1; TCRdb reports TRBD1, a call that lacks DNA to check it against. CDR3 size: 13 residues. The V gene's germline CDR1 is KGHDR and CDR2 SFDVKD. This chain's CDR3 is CATRAGQVDEQFF.

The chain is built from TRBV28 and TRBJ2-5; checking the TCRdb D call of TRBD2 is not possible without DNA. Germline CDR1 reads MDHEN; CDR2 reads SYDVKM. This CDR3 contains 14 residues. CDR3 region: CASSSGTSIKTQYF.

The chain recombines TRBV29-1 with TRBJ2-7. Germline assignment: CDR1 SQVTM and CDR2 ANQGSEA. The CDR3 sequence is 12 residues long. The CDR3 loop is CSVLGQAYEQYF.

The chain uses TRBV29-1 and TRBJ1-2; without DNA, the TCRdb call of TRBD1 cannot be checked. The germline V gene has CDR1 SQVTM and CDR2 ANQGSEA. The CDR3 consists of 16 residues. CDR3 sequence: CSVSEQGFGLLYGYTF.

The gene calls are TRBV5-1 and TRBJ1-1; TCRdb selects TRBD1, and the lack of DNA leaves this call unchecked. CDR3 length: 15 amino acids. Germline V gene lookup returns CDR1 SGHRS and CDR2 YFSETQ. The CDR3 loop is CASSLVQGSTTEAFF.

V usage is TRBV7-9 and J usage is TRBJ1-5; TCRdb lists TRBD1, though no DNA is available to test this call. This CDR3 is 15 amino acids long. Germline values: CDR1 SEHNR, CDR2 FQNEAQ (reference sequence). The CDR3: CASSRGQGQNQPQHF.

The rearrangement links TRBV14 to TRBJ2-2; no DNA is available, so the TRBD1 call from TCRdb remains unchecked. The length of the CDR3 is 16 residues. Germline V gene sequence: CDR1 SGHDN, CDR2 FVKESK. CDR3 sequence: CASSPMRQGHTGELFF.

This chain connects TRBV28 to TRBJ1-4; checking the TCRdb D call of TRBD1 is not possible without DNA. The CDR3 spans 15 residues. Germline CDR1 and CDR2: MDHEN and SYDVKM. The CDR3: CASSRIGAGGEKLFF.

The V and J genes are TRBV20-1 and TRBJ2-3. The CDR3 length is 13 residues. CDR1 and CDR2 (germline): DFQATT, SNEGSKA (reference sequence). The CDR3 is CSARRGVVDTQYF.

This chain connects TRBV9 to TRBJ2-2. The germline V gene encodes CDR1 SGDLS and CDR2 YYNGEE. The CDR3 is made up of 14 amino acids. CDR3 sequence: CASSAFLGTGELFF.

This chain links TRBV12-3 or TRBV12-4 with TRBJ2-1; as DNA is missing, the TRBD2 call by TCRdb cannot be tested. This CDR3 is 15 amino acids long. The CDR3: CASTSRERDYNEQFF.

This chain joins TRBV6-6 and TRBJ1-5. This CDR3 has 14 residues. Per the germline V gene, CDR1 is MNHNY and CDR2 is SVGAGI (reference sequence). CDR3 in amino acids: CASSYSSFNQPQHF.

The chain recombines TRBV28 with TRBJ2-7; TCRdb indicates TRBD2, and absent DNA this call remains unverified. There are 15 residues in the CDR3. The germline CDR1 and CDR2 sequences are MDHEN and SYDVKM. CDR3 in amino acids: CASSVNVAGYYEQYF.

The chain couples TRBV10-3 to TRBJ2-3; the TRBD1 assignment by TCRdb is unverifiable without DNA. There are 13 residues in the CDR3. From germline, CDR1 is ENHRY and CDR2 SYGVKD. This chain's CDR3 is CATLLQGTNTQYF.

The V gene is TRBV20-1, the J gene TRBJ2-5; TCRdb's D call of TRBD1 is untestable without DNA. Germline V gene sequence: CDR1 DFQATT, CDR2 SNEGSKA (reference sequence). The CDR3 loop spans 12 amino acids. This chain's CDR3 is CSASPGGETQYF.

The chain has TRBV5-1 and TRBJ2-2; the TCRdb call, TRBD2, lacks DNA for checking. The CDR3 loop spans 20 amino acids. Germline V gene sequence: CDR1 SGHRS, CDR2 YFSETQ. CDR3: CASSLEEWGLGMESTGELFF.